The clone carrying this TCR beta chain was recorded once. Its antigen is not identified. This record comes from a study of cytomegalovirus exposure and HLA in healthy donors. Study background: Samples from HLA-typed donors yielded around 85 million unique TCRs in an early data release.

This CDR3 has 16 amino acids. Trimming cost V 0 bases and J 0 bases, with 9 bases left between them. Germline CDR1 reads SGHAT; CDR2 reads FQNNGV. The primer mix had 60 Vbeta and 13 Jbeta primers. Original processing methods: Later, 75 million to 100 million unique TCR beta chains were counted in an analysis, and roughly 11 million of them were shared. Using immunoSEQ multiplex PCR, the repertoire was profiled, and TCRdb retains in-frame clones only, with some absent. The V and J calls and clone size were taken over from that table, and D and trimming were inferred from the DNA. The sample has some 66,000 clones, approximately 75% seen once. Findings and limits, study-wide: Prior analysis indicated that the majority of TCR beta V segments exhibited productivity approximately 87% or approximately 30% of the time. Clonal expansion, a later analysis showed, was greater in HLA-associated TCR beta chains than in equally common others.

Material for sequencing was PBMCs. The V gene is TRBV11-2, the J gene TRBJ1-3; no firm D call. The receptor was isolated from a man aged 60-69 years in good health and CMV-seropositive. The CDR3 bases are TGTGCCAGCAGCTTAGATGCGGCAATCTCTGGAAACACCATATATTTT. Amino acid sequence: CASSLDAAISGNTIYF. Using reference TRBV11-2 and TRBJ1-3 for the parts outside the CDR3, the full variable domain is EAGVAQSPRYKIIEKRQSVAFWCNPISGHATLYWYQQILGQGPKLLIQFQNNGVVDDSQLPKDRFSAERLKGVDSTLKIQPAKLEDSAVYLCASSLDAAISGNTIYFGEGSWLTVV.